A single sample gave rise to the 14 T cell receptor beta chains below, sequenced in a study of OX40 agonist ivuxolimab in advanced cancers. Measured with immunoSEQ multiplex PCR; TCRdb has only the in-frame clones, and not every one. The sample gives tens of thousands of clones, 92% of which show up once; roughly 1.1% is in the top ten. Sequences were derived from CD4+ or CD8+ T cells sorted from blood, sampled in a trial of the OX40 agonist ivuxolimab. The receptors were gathered from an adult with an advanced solid tumor such as melanoma, head and neck, liver or kidney cancer.

The rearrangement uses TRBV11-1 and TRBJ2-7; 11 bases align to TRBD2. The CDR3 extends over 15 amino acids. Germline V gene lookup returns CDR1 SGHAT and CDR2 FQDESV (reference sequence). V trimming: 5 bases; J trimming: 6 bases; junction bases outside the gene matches: 9. DNA of the CDR3: TGTGCCAGCAGCATCGTAGCGGGAGGGCCGATCGAGCAGTACTTC. It translates to CASSIVAGGPIEQYF. The full variable domain, in which reference TRBV11-1 and TRBJ2-7 provide the parts outside the CDR3, is EAEVAQSPRYKITEKSQAVAFWCDPISGHATLYWYRQILGQGPELLVQFQDESVVDDSQLPKDRFSAERLKGVDSTLKIQPAELGDSAMYLCASSIVAGGPIEQYFGPGTRLTVT.

V gene TRBV2 combines with J gene TRBJ1-5; a possible D gene is TRBD1 (5 bases). The V end was cut by 5 bases, the J end by 4 bases, with 12 bases between. Germline values: CDR1 SNHLY, CDR2 FYNNEI. CDR3 length equals 14 residues. The CDR3 bases are TGTGCCAGCAGTCAGCAGGGAGGGAATCAGCCCCAGCATTTT. Protein sequence: CASSQQGGNQPQHF.

The V gene is TRBV5-1, the J gene TRBJ1-3; no clear D. V shed 3 bases and J shed 7 bases, with 17 bases lying between them. Per germline, CDR1 SGHRS and CDR2 YFSETQ. This CDR3 is built from 15 residues. The chain's CDR3 is CASSSDVQLGNTIYF. The CDR3 DNA is TGCGCCAGCAGCTCGGACGTCCAGTTAGGGAACACCATATATTTT. The full variable domain, completed using reference TRBV5-1 and TRBJ1-3, is KAGVTQTPRYLIKTRGQQVTLSCSPISGHRSVSWYQQTPGQGLQFLFEYFSETQRNKGNFPGRFSGRQFSNSRSEMNVSTLELGDSALYLCASSSDVQLGNTIYFGEGSWLTVV.

The J gene is TRBJ2-1, the V gene TRBV5-4; D call uncertain. Germline CDR1 and CDR2: SGHNT and YYREEE (reference sequence). The CDR3 covers 12 residues. The ends were cut back, 0 bases at V and 15 bases at J, with 13 bases in the middle. The CDR3 coding sequence is TGTGCCAGCAGCTTGGAACTGCGAAAGTGGTTCTTC. As protein: CASSLELRKWFF.

This clone showed up just once. V and J are TRBV25-1 and TRBJ2-1; D call uncertain. The CDR3 has 13 residues. From germline, CDR1 is MGHDK and CDR2 SYGVNS. Trimming pared 8 bases from V and 7 bases from J, leaving 15 bases between. The CDR3 coding sequence is TGTGCCAGCTTAGTGAATCTGGGAAATGAGCAGTTCTTC. Protein sequence: CASLVNLGNEQFF.

Note on this clone: An end of the junction does not agree with germline; a read error may underlie this. The V and J genes are TRBV7-7 and TRBJ2-1; 11 bases are shared with TRBD2. Germline values: CDR1 SSHAT, CDR2 FNYEAQ (reference sequence). CDR3 size: 15 residues. CDR3 coding DNA: TGTGCTAGCAGCCCTACTAGCGGGAGATACAATGAGCAGTTCTTC. This gives the protein CASSPTSGRYNEQFF.

This chain joins TRBV5-1 and TRBJ2-7; 7 bases align to TRBD1. Trimming at V came to 4 bases and at J to 0 bases, leaving 10 bases not matched to a gene. Germline V gives CDR1 SGHRS, CDR2 YFSETQ. This CDR3 contains 16 residues. The CDR3 DNA follows: TGCGCCAGCAGCCTAAAACAGGGGCTGGTCTCCTACGAGCAGTACTTC. It codes for CASSLKQGLVSYEQYF.

This clone has more than one count but fewer than ten. The chain recombines TRBV5-4 with TRBJ1-2; 7 positions match TRBD1. CDR1 and CDR2 (germline): SGHNT, YYREEE (reference sequence). Trimming at V came to 4 bases and at J to 0 bases, leaving 12 bases not matched to a gene. The CDR3 extends over 17 amino acids. As DNA, the CDR3 is TGTGCCAGCAGCGACAGGGCTCTCCCTATTTCTAACTATGGCTACACCTTC. Amino acid sequence: CASSDRALPISNYGYTF.

The chain carries TRBV9 and TRBJ1-2, with a weak D call TRBD1 (5 bases). Trimming removed 0 bases from V and 7 bases from J, with 16 bases in between. CDR3 length: 15 residues. Germline-derived CDR1 and CDR2 are SGDLS and YYNGEE. DNA of the CDR3: TGTGCCAGCAGCGTAGCCCCGGGGCGGAGAGGTGGCTACACCTTC. Its translation: CASSVAPGRRGGYTF.

The rearrangement uses TRBV5-1 and TRBJ2-7; either TRBD1 or TRBD2 may supply D (5 bases each). Between the trimmed V and J ends, which lost 0 bases and 0 bases, there was a span of 7 bases. Germline-derived CDR1 and CDR2 are SGHRS and YFSETQ. This CDR3 comprises 14 residues. CDR3 nucleotide sequence: TGCGCCAGCAGCTTGGAGGGGAGCTCCTACGAGCAGTACTTC. Translation: CASSLEGSSYEQYF.

A note on this clone: The junction departs from germline at one end; a sequencing error may be responsible. The chain employs TRBV7-7 and TRBJ2-3, with 10 bases matching TRBD2. The V gene's germline CDR1 is SSHAT and CDR2 FNYEAQ (reference sequence). The CDR3 consists of 15 residues. This CDR3 reads CASSLLAGPTDTQYF. CDR3 coding DNA: TGTGCTAGCAGCTTACTAGCGGGGCCCACAGATACGCAGTATTTT.

This rearrangement joins TRBV18 to TRBJ1-5; D unresolved. V was clipped by 3 bases and J by 6 bases, with 6 bases between them. Germline CDR1 KGHSH, CDR2 LQKENI. The CDR3 has 12 residues. The CDR3 DNA reads TGTGCCAGCTCACCGGCCGCTCAGCCCCAGCATTTT. This codes for CASSPAAQPQHF. The variable domain in full, completed from reference TRBV18 and TRBJ1-5, reads NAGVMQNPRHLVRRRGQEARLRCSPMKGHSHVYWYRQLPEEGLKFMVYLQKENIIDESGMPKERFSAEFPKEGPSILRIQQVVRGDSAAYFCASSPAAQPQHFGDGTRLSIL.

The V and J genes are TRBV2 and TRBJ1-2; possible D gene TRBD1, 5 bases. Germline V CDR1 and CDR2: SNHLY, FYNNEI. The V end lost 8 bases, the J end lost 4 bases, and 8 bases lay between the germline ends. The CDR3 covers 11 residues. The CDR3 reads CASHRIYGYTF. DNA for the CDR3: TGTGCCAGCCACAGGATCTATGGCTACACCTTC.

V usage is TRBV30 and J usage is TRBJ2-3; D is unclear. The V gene's germline CDR1 is GTSNPN and CDR2 SVGIG (reference sequence). The CDR3 extends over 12 amino acids. Trimming cost V 2 bases and J 6 bases, with 9 bases left between them. The CDR3 bases are TGTGCCTGGAGTACTGGTGGGGATACGCAGTATTTT. The encoded protein is CAWSTGGDTQYF.